Below, one T cell receptor beta chain is given with its context. One entry per CDR3 protein, called by TCRdb with MiXCR from the 5' RACE reads. This sample has around 50,000 distinct CDR3 sequences, with 9.5% to 15% found just once. This entry is derived from a study of early T cells in non-severe SARS-CoV-2 infection. Unmatched junction bases numbered 4, after V lost 4 bases and J lost 4 bases. Germline V gives CDR1 KGHSH, CDR2 LQKENI. This CDR3 contains 14 residues. The TCR comes from an adult who was a healthcare worker with PCR-confirmed SARS-CoV-2 infection or an uninfected control (not recorded which). The chain employs TRBV18 and TRBJ1-1, with TRBD1 matching over 9 bases. The specimen sequenced was whole blood. The CDR3 loop reads CASSQGQGSTEAFF. DNA for the CDR3: TGTGCCAGCTCACAGGGACAGGGATCCACTGAAGCTTTCTTT.